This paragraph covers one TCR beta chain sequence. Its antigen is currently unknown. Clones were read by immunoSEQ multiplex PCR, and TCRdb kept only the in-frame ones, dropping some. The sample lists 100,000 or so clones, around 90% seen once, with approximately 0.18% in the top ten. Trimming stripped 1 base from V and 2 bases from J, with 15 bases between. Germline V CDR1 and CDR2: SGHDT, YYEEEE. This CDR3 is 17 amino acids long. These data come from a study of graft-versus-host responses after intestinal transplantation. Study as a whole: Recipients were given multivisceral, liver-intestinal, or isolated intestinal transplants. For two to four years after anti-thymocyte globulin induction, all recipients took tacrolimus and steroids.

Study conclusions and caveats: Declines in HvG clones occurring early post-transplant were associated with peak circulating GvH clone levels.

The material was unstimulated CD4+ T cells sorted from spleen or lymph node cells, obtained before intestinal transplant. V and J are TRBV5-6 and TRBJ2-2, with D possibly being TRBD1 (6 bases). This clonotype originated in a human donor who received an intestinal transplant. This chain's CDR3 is CASSLIISGTNTGELFF. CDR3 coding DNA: TGTGCCAGCAGCTTGATAATTTCCGGGACAAACACCGGGGAGCTGTTTTTT. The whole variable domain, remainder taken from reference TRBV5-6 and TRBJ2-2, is DAGVTQSPTHLIKTRGQQVTLRCSPKSGHDTVSWYQQALGQGPQFIFQYYEEEERQRGNFPDRFSGHQFPNYSSELNVNALLLGDSALYLCASSLIISGTNTGELFFGEGSRLTVL.